These T cell receptor beta chains were read from a single sample in a study of shared T cell receptors in the human thymus. Sequenced by immunoSEQ multiplex PCR; TCRdb stores in-frame clones only, minus some. The table includes hundreds of thousands of clones, 80% to 90% detected once. The same specimen was also included in a second study, on human thymus T cells.

The sequenced sample consisted of thymocytes. These receptors were obtained from a boy less than two years old with a congenital heart defect. Both conserved end residues are part of each CDR3. The D gene is left open where the match is weak. Clone sizes are given selectively: once, few, many, or a class where the clone is expanded.

j_gene,abundance,d_gene,v_gene,CDR3aa,CDR3nt
TRBJ1-2,NA,NA,TRBV28,CASVPGTANYGYTF,TGTGCCAGCGTCCCGGGGACTGCTAACTATGGCTACACCTTC
TRBJ1-2,NA,TRBD1,TRBV6-6,CASRPDRGRLYGYTF,TGTGCCAGCAGACCGGACAGGGGGCGGCTCTATGGCTACACCTTC
TRBJ1-5,NA,TRBD1,TRBV2,CASRTTGTGRINSNQPQHF,TGTGCCAGCAGAACCACCGGGACAGGGAGGATTAATAGCAATCAGCCCCAGCATTTT
TRBJ1-1,NA,NA,TRBV5-1,CASSWSPGTEAFF,TGCGCCAGCAGCTGGTCCCCGGGGACTGAAGCTTTCTTT
TRBJ2-3,few,TRBD2,TRBV7-9,CASSLAGRGVSSTDTQYF,TGTGCCAGCAGCTTAGCCGGGAGGGGAGTATCGAGCACAGATACGCAGTATTTT
TRBJ2-7,NA,NA,TRBV14,CASSNQGSSYEQYF,TGTGCCAGCAGCAATCAGGGAAGCTCCTACGAGCAGTACTTC
TRBJ2-7,NA,NA,TRBV18,CASSPPWLQGYEQYF,TGTGCCAGCTCACCACCTTGGCTTCAGGGGTACGAGCAGTACTTC
TRBJ1-1,NA,NA,TRBV4-1,CASSQAGASTEAFF,TGCGCCAGCAGCCAAGCCGGAGCGTCCACTGAAGCTTTCTTT
TRBJ2-5,NA,TRBD1,TRBV10-3,CAISEGFADRGTHKAETQYF,TGTGCCATCAGTGAAGGTTTTGCGGACAGGGGTACCCACAAGGCCGAGACCCAGTACTTC
TRBJ2-1,NA,TRBD2,TRBV29-1,CSVASGRPVVPNEQFF,TGCAGCGTCGCTAGCGGGAGGCCGGTTGTACCCAATGAGCAGTTCTTC
TRBJ2-5,NA,NA,TRBV7-7,CASSRGSGETTIPETQYF,TGTGCTAGCAGCCGTGGGTCGGGGGAAACGACTATCCCAGAGACCCAGTACTTC
TRBJ1-5,few,TRBD1,TRBV28,CASSLHTGTVGHLANQPQHF,TGTGCCAGCAGTTTACACACCGGGACAGTCGGGCATTTAGCAAATCAGCCCCAGCATTTT
TRBJ1-4,NA,NA,TRBV10-2,CASSEFRDGNEKLFF,TGCGCCAGCAGTGAGTTCAGGGATGGGAATGAAAAACTGTTTTTT
TRBJ2-4,NA,TRBD1,TRBV15,CATSSPLVTGGFILAKNIQYF,TGTGCCACCAGCAGTCCCCTCGTCACAGGGGGCTTTATTCTAGCCAAAAACATTCAGTACTTC
TRBJ2-1,NA,TRBD2,TRBV6-1,CASSERAGGESYEQFF,TGTGCCAGCAGTGAAAGAGCGGGAGGGGAGAGCTATGAGCAGTTCTTC
TRBJ2-2,NA,TRBD1,TRBV6-5,CASSYHGHRGSGELFF,TGTGCCAGCAGTTACCACGGACACAGGGGTTCCGGGGAGCTGTTTTTT
TRBJ1-1,NA,TRBD1,TRBV15,CATSTETGTGNTEAFF,TGTGCCACCAGCACTGAAACCGGGACAGGGAACACTGAAGCTTTCTTT
TRBJ2-5,NA,NA,TRBV25-1,CASSATRVGRETQYF,TGTGCCAGCAGTGCTACACGGGTTGGCCGGGAGACCCAGTACTTC
TRBJ2-7,NA,TRBD2,TRBV27,CASSPGTSASYEQYF,TGTGCCAGCAGTCCGGGGACTAGCGCCTCCTACGAGCAGTACTTC
TRBJ2-7,NA,TRBD1,TRBV30,CAWSVHRDRTYEQYF,TGTGCCTGGAGTGTACACCGGGACAGAACCTACGAGCAGTACTTC
TRBJ2-3,NA,NA,TRBV7-9,CASSSIGVPGGADTQYF,TGTGCCAGCAGCTCTATTGGGGTGCCGGGGGGCGCAGATACGCAGTATTTT
TRBJ1-2,NA,TRBD1,TRBV29-1,CSEGQGADYGYTF,TGCAGCGAAGGACAGGGGGCTGACTATGGCTACACCTTC
TRBJ1-3,NA,NA,TRBV27,CASSLGVGNTIYF,TGTGCCAGCAGTTTAGGAGTTGGAAACACCATATATTTT
TRBJ1-4,NA,NA,TRBV10-3,CAISAGGSRGNEKLFF,TGTGCCATCAGTGCGGGCGGGAGTCGGGGTAATGAAAAACTGTTTTTT
TRBJ2-4,once,NA,TRBV7-2,CASSSRTDGAGNIQYF,TGTGCCAGCAGCTCAAGGACAGATGGGGCGGGAAACATTCAGTACTTC
TRBJ1-5,NA,TRBD1,TRBV28,CASSFREPGQGANQPQHF,TGTGCCAGCAGTTTTCGAGAACCGGGACAGGGGGCCAATCAGCCCCAGCATTTT
TRBJ2-7,NA,NA,TRBV28,CASRTSPRGGEQYF,TGTGCCAGCAGGACCTCGCCCAGGGGTGGAGAGCAGTACTTC
TRBJ2-3,NA,TRBD2,TRBV5-1,CASSLATQTSGKTDTQYF,TGCGCCAGCAGCTTGGCCACCCAGACTAGCGGGAAAACAGATACGCAGTATTTT